Listed below are T cell receptor beta chains from one sample, sequenced in a study of OX40 agonist ivuxolimab in advanced cancers. Profiled with immunoSEQ multiplex PCR; TCRdb holds only in-frame clones, not every one. The repertoire holds 55,000 to 70,000 clones, with 80% to 90% as singletons. This material consisted of CD4+ or CD8+ T cells sorted from blood, taken in a trial of the OX40 agonist ivuxolimab. Every receptor here comes from an adult with an advanced solid tumor such as melanoma, head and neck, liver or kidney cancer. Both conserved end residues are part of each CDR3. Fields, in order: clone size, D gene, J gene, V gene, CDR3 protein, CDR3 DNA. D genes are given only for firm matches. The size of a clone is reported for some rows only, either as once, few or many, or as a class for expanded clones.

clone_size: -; d_call: -; j_call: TRBJ2-2; v_call: TRBV30; cdr3_aa: CAWSSSVNGELFF; cdr3_nt: TGTGCCTGGAGTTCATCAGTGAACGGGGAGCTGTTTTTT
clone_size: -; d_call: -; j_call: TRBJ2-2; v_call: TRBV9; cdr3_aa: CASSVGDVAGELFF; cdr3_nt: TGTGCCAGCAGCGTCGGGGACGTCGCCGGGGAGCTGTTTTTT
clone_size: few; d_call: -; j_call: TRBJ2-7; v_call: TRBV28; cdr3_aa: CASSLLGISYEQYF; cdr3_nt: TGTGCCAGCAGTTTACTAGGGATCTCCTACGAGCAGTACTTC
clone_size: -; d_call: TRBD2; j_call: TRBJ2-1; v_call: TRBV18; cdr3_aa: CASSQPGLADNEQFF; cdr3_nt: TGTGCCAGCTCACAACCGGGACTAGCGGACAATGAGCAGTTCTTC
clone_size: -; d_call: TRBD1; j_call: TRBJ1-2; v_call: TRBV5-8; cdr3_aa: CASSLVDRGRGYTF; cdr3_nt: TGTGCCAGCAGCTTGGTGGACAGGGGAAGGGGCTACACCTTC
clone_size: once; d_call: -; j_call: TRBJ1-4; v_call: TRBV11-2; cdr3_aa: CASSLAGETEEKLFF; cdr3_nt: TGTGCCAGCAGCTTAGCCGGAGAGACAGAGGAAAAACTGTTTTTT
clone_size: -; d_call: TRBD1; j_call: TRBJ1-4; v_call: TRBV5-6; cdr3_aa: CASSSGGRGEKLFF; cdr3_nt: TGTGCCAGCAGCTCAGGGGGCCGGGGTGAAAAACTGTTTTTT
clone_size: -; d_call: -; j_call: TRBJ1-2; v_call: TRBV28; cdr3_aa: CASSLPVAAYGYTF; cdr3_nt: TGTGCCAGCAGTTTACCCGTGGCAGCCTATGGCTACACCTTC
clone_size: -; d_call: TRBD1; j_call: TRBJ2-5; v_call: TRBV7-8; cdr3_aa: CASSPGGTGGETQHF; cdr3_nt: TGTGCCAGCAGCCCAGGAGGTACAGGGGGTGAGACCCAGCACTTC
clone_size: -; d_call: -; j_call: TRBJ1-2; v_call: TRBV28; cdr3_aa: CASSLYETRIYGYTF; cdr3_nt: TGTGCCAGCAGTTTATACGAGACACGCATCTATGGCTACACCTTC
clone_size: -; d_call: TRBD1; j_call: TRBJ2-2; v_call: TRBV7-9; cdr3_aa: CASSSLYRGAGELFF; cdr3_nt: TGTGCCAGCAGCTCCCTTTACAGGGGCGCCGGGGAGCTGTTTTTT
clone_size: -; d_call: TRBD2; j_call: TRBJ2-1; v_call: TRBV27; cdr3_aa: CASSRTLSGQQFF; cdr3_nt: TGTGCCAGCAGCCGGACCCTTAGCGGGCAGCAGTTCTTC
clone_size: -; d_call: TRBD2; j_call: TRBJ2-1; v_call: TRBV28; cdr3_aa: CASSLISGRGIGEQFF; cdr3_nt: TGTGCCAGCAGTTTAATTAGCGGGAGAGGGATCGGTGAGCAGTTCTTC
clone_size: -; d_call: -; j_call: TRBJ2-7; v_call: TRBV9; cdr3_aa: CASSVGGSYEQYF; cdr3_nt: TGTGCCAGCAGCGTAGGTGGTTCCTACGAGCAGTACTTC
clone_size: -; d_call: -; j_call: TRBJ2-5; v_call: TRBV6-6; cdr3_aa: CASSYGQHLETQYF; cdr3_nt: TGTGCCAGCAGTTACGGGCAGCACCTAGAGACCCAGTACTTC
clone_size: -; d_call: -; j_call: TRBJ2-7; v_call: TRBV7-9; cdr3_aa: CASSPQSSYEQYF; cdr3_nt: TGTGCCAGCAGCCCCCAAAGCTCCTACGAGCAGTACTTC
clone_size: once; d_call: -; j_call: TRBJ2-7; v_call: TRBV2; cdr3_aa: CARPPPGENSYEQYF; cdr3_nt: TGTGCCAGACCCCCCCCCGGCGAGAACTCCTACGAGCAGTACTTC
clone_size: once; d_call: -; j_call: TRBJ1-1; v_call: TRBV15; cdr3_aa: CATSRATGEAFF; cdr3_nt: TGTGCCACCAGCAGAGCTACGGGTGAAGCTTTCTTT
clone_size: once; d_call: -; j_call: TRBJ2-1; v_call: TRBV20-1; cdr3_aa: CSATPSNEQFF; cdr3_nt: TGCAGTGCTACCCCGTCAAATGAGCAGTTCTTC
clone_size: -; d_call: TRBD1; j_call: TRBJ2-3; v_call: TRBV5-5; cdr3_aa: CASSLAGQGSGDTQYF; cdr3_nt: TGTGCCAGCAGCTTGGCCGGACAGGGAAGTGGAGATACGCAGTATTTT
clone_size: -; d_call: -; j_call: TRBJ2-3; v_call: TRBV2; cdr3_aa: CASSDGRADTQYF; cdr3_nt: TGTGCCAGCAGTGATGGCCGCGCAGATACGCAGTATTTT
clone_size: -; d_call: TRBD1; j_call: TRBJ1-6; v_call: TRBV6-5; cdr3_aa: CASRTGVYNSPLHF; cdr3_nt: TGTGCCAGCAGGACAGGGGTCTATAATTCACCCCTCCACTTT
clone_size: few; d_call: TRBD1; j_call: TRBJ2-5; v_call: TRBV4-2; cdr3_aa: CASSQEGQGETQYF; cdr3_nt: TGTGCCAGCAGCCAAGAAGGACAGGGAGAGACCCAGTACTTC
clone_size: once; d_call: TRBD1; j_call: TRBJ2-7; v_call: TRBV14; cdr3_aa: CASSQRDRLYEQYF; cdr3_nt: TGTGCCAGCAGCCAAAGGGACAGGTTATACGAGCAGTACTTC
clone_size: -; d_call: TRBD2; j_call: TRBJ2-3; v_call: TRBV13; cdr3_aa: CASSERTSVDTQYF; cdr3_nt: TGTGCCAGCAGCGAACGGACTAGCGTGGATACGCAGTATTTT
clone_size: once; d_call: TRBD2; j_call: TRBJ2-7; v_call: TRBV2; cdr3_aa: CASSPWVAGGYEQYF; cdr3_nt: TGTGCCAGCAGCCCATGGGTAGCGGGAGGGTACGAGCAGTACTTC
clone_size: -; d_call: -; j_call: TRBJ2-1; v_call: TRBV6-5; cdr3_aa: CASSMPGYNEQFF; cdr3_nt: TGTGCCAGCAGTATGCCGGGGTACAATGAGCAGTTCTTC
clone_size: once; d_call: TRBD1; j_call: TRBJ2-7; v_call: TRBV19; cdr3_aa: CASSDPGQGYEQYF; cdr3_nt: TGTGCCAGTAGTGATCCGGGACAGGGCTACGAGCAGTACTTC
clone_size: -; d_call: -; j_call: TRBJ2-7; v_call: TRBV18; cdr3_aa: CASSPEANYEQYF; cdr3_nt: TGTGCCAGCTCACCAGAAGCCAACTACGAGCAGTACTTC
clone_size: -; d_call: TRBD1; j_call: TRBJ2-6; v_call: TRBV6-6; cdr3_aa: CASKGTGRSNVLTF; cdr3_nt: TGTGCCAGCAAAGGGACAGGGAGGTCCAACGTCCTGACTTTC
clone_size: -; d_call: TRBD1; j_call: TRBJ1-1; v_call: TRBV5-6; cdr3_aa: CASSGTGGSDTEAFF; cdr3_nt: TGTGCCAGCAGCGGGACAGGGGGTTCAGACACTGAAGCTTTCTTT
clone_size: -; d_call: TRBD2; j_call: TRBJ2-5; v_call: TRBV9; cdr3_aa: CASSVGLAHEETQYF; cdr3_nt: TGTGCCAGCAGCGTTGGACTAGCGCATGAAGAGACCCAGTACTTC
clone_size: -; d_call: -; j_call: TRBJ2-5; v_call: TRBV28; cdr3_aa: CASSLGTKPYFVYLQETQYF; cdr3_nt: TGTGCCAGCAGCTTAGGGACAAAACCTTATTTTGTATATCTTCAAGAGACCCAGTACTTC
clone_size: once; d_call: -; j_call: TRBJ2-5; v_call: TRBV6-5; cdr3_aa: CASSYRDRETQYF; cdr3_nt: TGTGCCAGCAGTTACCGGGATCGAGAGACCCAGTACTTC
clone_size: -; d_call: -; j_call: TRBJ1-5; v_call: TRBV28; cdr3_aa: CASTSIRDLSGKSSNQPQHF; cdr3_nt: TGTGCCAGCACCTCCATCAGGGACCTTAGTGGGAAATCAAGCAATCAGCCCCAGCATTTT
clone_size: -; d_call: -; j_call: TRBJ2-3; v_call: TRBV11-3; cdr3_aa: CASSPSIGTDTQYF; cdr3_nt: TGTGCCAGCAGCCCATCGATCGGAACAGATACGCAGTATTTT
clone_size: -; d_call: TRBD1; j_call: TRBJ1-4; v_call: TRBV30; cdr3_aa: CAWSDRDVGSEKLFF; cdr3_nt: TGTGCCTGGAGCGACAGGGACGTGGGGAGTGAAAAACTGTTTTTT
clone_size: -; d_call: -; j_call: TRBJ2-5; v_call: TRBV28; cdr3_aa: CASSSRPRQGYWETQYF; cdr3_nt: TGTGCCAGCAGCTCCCGACCTCGGCAGGGCTATTGGGAGACCCAGTACTTC